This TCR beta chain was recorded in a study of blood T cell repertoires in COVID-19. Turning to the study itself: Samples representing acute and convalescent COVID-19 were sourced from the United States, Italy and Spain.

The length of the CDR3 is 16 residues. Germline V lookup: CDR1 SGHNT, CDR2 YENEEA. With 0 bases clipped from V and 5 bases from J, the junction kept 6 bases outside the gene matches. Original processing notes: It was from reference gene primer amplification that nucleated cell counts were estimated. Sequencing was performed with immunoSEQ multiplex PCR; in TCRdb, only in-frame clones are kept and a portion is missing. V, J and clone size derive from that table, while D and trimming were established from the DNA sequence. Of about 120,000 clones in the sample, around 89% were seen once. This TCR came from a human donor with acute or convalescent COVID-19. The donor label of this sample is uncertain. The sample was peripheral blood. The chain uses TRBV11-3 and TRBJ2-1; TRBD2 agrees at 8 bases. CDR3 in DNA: TGTGCCAGCAGCTTAGATGGCCGGGGGGGTAACAATGAGCAGTTCTTC. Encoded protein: CASSLDGRGGNNEQFF.